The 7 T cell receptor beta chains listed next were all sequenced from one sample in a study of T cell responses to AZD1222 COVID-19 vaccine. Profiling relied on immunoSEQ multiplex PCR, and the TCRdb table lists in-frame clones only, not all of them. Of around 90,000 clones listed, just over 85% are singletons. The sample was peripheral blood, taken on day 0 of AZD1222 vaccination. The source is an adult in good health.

The CDR3 DNA is TGTGCCAGCAGCCGGGCGGGGGGCTACCAAGAGACCCAGTACTTC. Amino acids: CASSRAGGYQETQYF. The genes are TRBV5-5 and TRBJ2-5; 8 bases match TRBD2. This CDR3 has 15 amino acids. Germline CDR1 is SGHKS and CDR2 is YYEKEE (reference sequence). V lost 4 bases, J lost 0 bases, and 5 bases stayed unmatched. The full variable domain, with the rest looked up from reference TRBV5-5 and TRBJ2-5, is DAGVTQSPTHLIKTRGQQVTLRCSPISGHKSVSWYQQVLGQGPQFIFQYYEKEERGRGNFPDRFSARQFPNYSSELNVNALLLGDSALYLCASSRAGGYQETQYFGPGTRLLVL.

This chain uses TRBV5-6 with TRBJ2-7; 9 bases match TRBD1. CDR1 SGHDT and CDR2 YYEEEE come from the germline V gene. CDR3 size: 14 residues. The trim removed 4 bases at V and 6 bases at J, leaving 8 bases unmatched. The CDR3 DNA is TGTGCCAGCAGCATCTGGACAGGGGAGGGCGAGCAGTACTTC. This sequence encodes CASSIWTGEGEQYF.

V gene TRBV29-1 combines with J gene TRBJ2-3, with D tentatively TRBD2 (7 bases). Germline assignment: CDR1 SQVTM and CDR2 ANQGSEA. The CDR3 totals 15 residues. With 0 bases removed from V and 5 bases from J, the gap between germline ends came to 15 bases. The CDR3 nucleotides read TGCAGCGTTGAAGAGCGGGGGCTGGGGGAAGATACGCAGTATTTT. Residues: CSVEERGLGEDTQYF.

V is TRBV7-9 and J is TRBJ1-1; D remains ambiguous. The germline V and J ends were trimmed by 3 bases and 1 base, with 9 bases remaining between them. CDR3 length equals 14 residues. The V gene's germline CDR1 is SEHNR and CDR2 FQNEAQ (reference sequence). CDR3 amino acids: CASSFAGGNTEAFF. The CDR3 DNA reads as TGTGCCAGCAGCTTTGCTGGCGGGAACACTGAAGCTTTCTTT. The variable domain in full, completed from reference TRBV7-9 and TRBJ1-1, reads DTGVSQNPRHKITKRGQNVTFRCDPISEHNRLYWYRQTLGQGPEFLTYFQNEAQLEKSRLLSDRFSAERPKGSFSTLEIQRTEQGDSAMYLCASSFAGGNTEAFFGQGTRLTVV.

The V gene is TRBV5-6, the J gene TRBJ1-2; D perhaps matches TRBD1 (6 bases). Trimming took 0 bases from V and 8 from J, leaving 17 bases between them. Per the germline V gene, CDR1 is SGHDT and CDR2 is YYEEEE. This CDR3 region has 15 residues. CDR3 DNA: TGTGCCAGCAGCTTGGACAGGGAGGGCTCGAGAGGCTACACCTTC. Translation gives CASSLDREGSRGYTF. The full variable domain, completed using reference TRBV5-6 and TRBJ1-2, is DAGVTQSPTHLIKTRGQQVTLRCSPKSGHDTVSWYQQALGQGPQFIFQYYEEEERQRGNFPDRFSGHQFPNYSSELNVNALLLGDSALYLCASSLDREGSRGYTFGSGTRLTVV.

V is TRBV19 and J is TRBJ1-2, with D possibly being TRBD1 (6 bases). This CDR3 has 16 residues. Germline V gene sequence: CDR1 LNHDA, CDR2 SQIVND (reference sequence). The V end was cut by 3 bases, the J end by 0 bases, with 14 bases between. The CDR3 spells CASSITAGVTNYGYTF. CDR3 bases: TGTGCCAGTAGTATCACGGCAGGGGTTACTAACTATGGCTACACCTTC.

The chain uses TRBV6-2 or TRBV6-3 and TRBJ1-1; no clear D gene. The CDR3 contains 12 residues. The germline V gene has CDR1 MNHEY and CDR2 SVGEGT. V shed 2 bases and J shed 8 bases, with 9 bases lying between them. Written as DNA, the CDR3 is TGTGCCAGCAGTTACCCCGGCGGGGAAGCTTTCTTT. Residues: CASSYPGGEAFF.